What follows describes a single TCR beta chain. PCR amplification relied on 60 Vbeta primers (plus 13 Jbeta primers). Method: immunoSEQ multiplex PCR; TCRdb's copy keeps in-frame clones and lacks some. The sample holds around 150,000 clones; more than 65% are singletons and the top ten take under 6.5%. The CDR3 extends over 14 amino acids. Trimming took 4 bases from V and 7 from J; bases not matched to a gene: 9. Germline V CDR1 and CDR2: SGHRS, YFSETQ. These data belong to a study of cytomegalovirus exposure and HLA in healthy donors. The chain recombines TRBV5-1 with TRBJ1-1, with 8 bases lining up with TRBD1. Specimen: PBMCs. The receptor's source is a man aged 50 to 60 in good health and CMV-seropositive. The CDR3 sequence: CASSPGQGRLEAFF. Here the CDR3 DNA reads TGCGCCAGCAGCCCAGGACAGGGTAGGCTTGAAGCTTTCTTT. The full variable domain, completed using reference TRBV5-1 and TRBJ1-1, is KAGVTQTPRYLIKTRGQQVTLSCSPISGHRSVSWYQQTPGQGLQFLFEYFSETQRNKGNFPGRFSGRQFSNSRSEMNVSTLELGDSALYLCASSPGQGRLEAFFGQGTRLTVV.